This entry lists 14 T cell receptor beta chains sequenced from one sample in a study of blood T cell repertoires in COVID-19. Profiling relied on immunoSEQ multiplex PCR, and the TCRdb table lists in-frame clones only, not all of them. The table lists around 700,000 clones, about nine tenths of them singletons. Sequenced input: peripheral blood. Receptors originate from a woman aged 18-29 years with acute or convalescent COVID-19.

This chain links TRBV4-2 with TRBJ2-1, with 7 bases aligning to TRBD2. Looked up from germline, CDR1 is LGHNA and CDR2 is YNFKEQ. The CDR3 length is 13 residues. V was clipped by 4 bases and J by 7 bases; unmatched bases: 4. The CDR3 loop is CASSPLGGNEQFF. In nucleotides, the CDR3 is TGTGCCAGCAGCCCTCTGGGGGGGAATGAGCAGTTCTTC.

The J gene is TRBJ2-2, the V gene TRBV28, with 8 bases that match TRBD1. V trimming: 6 bases; J trimming: 2 bases; junction bases outside the gene matches: 5. Looked up from germline, CDR1 is MDHEN and CDR2 is SYDVKM. The CDR3 contains 15 residues. The DNA of the CDR3 is TGTGCCAGCAGCCAGGACAGGGTAAACACCGGGGAGCTGTTTTTT. Translated: CASSQDRVNTGELFF. The full variable domain, its missing parts supplied by reference TRBV28 and TRBJ2-2, is DVKVTQSSRYLVKRTGEKVFLECVQDMDHENMFWYRQDPGLGLRLIYFSYDVKMKEKGDIPEGYSVSREKKERFSLILESASTNQTSMYLCASSQDRVNTGELFFGEGSRLTVL.

A single count supports this clone. The chain carries TRBV3-1 (or the pseudogene TRBV3-2) and TRBJ1-3, with 7 bases identical to TRBD1. The CDR3 loop spans 17 amino acids. Germline trimming cut 1 base from V and 3 bases from J; bases unmatched to any gene: 9. Germline V gene data show CDR1 as LGHDT and CDR2 as YNNKEL (reference sequence). Here the CDR3 DNA reads TGTGCCAGCAGCCAAGTGCTTAAGGGGGCGTTTGGAAACACCATATATTTT. This sequence encodes CASSQVLKGAFGNTIYF.

The rearrangement joins TRBV7-3 to TRBJ1-1; D is possibly TRBD1 (5 bases). The CDR3 loop spans 13 amino acids. The V gene lost 2 bases and the J gene lost 10 bases, with 14 bases spanning the gap. Germline lookup yields CDR1 SGHTA and CDR2 FQGTGA. For the CDR3, the DNA is TGTGCCAGCAGCTTAGAAGGGGTGGAGGGAGCTTTCTTT. Amino acid sequence: CASSLEGVEGAFF.

The chain recombines TRBV5-4 with TRBJ2-1; 8 nucleotides match TRBD1. The junction had 10 bases not matched to a gene; V was cut back by 4 bases and J by 7 bases. Germline loops: CDR1 SGHNT, CDR2 YYREEE (reference sequence). The CDR3 loop spans 15 amino acids. The CDR3 loop is CASSARDRPSNEQFF. The CDR3 nucleotides are TGTGCCAGCAGCGCCCGGGACAGGCCCTCTAATGAGCAGTTCTTC.

This clone was recorded once. V usage is TRBV7-2 and J usage is TRBJ2-3, with D perhaps TRBD1 (6 bases). V was shortened by 2 bases and J by 6 bases, with 12 bases between the two germline ends. Germline V gene lookup returns CDR1 SGHTA and CDR2 FQGNSA. The CDR3 has 14 amino acids. The CDR3 DNA reads as TGTGCCAGCAGCTTAAACAGGGAAGGGGATACGCAGTATTTT. Its protein product is CASSLNREGDTQYF.

This clone showed up just a few times. This chain connects TRBV19 to TRBJ1-4; 12 bases fit TRBD1. Losses at the gene ends were 5 bases for V and 3 bases for J; bases not matched to a gene: 7. Germline values: CDR1 LNHDA, CDR2 SQIVND (reference sequence). The CDR3 contains 17 residues. CDR3 sequence reads: CASSRTGQGAANEKLFF. The CDR3 region has the DNA TGTGCCAGTAGTCGTACGGGACAGGGGGCGGCTAATGAAAAACTGTTTTTT.

The CDR3 loop is CASSSRAREDSPLHF. The DNA of the CDR3 is TGTGCCAGCTCATCCCGCGCAAGGGAGGACTCACCCCTCCACTTT. The chain combines TRBV18 with TRBJ1-6; D uncertain. V was pared by 5 bases and J by 10 bases, with 18 bases between. The germline V gene has CDR1 KGHSH and CDR2 LQKENI. The CDR3 spans 15 residues.

The genes are TRBV2 and TRBJ1-2; tentatively, D is TRBD1 (5 bases). The CDR3 spans 15 residues. Germline CDR1 SNHLY, CDR2 FYNNEI. Trimming pared 0 bases from V and 2 bases from J, leaving 10 bases between. The chain's CDR3 is CASSEALRGNYGYTF. The CDR3 bases are TGTGCCAGCAGTGAAGCGCTTCGGGGGAACTATGGCTACACCTTC.

There are a few counts of this clone. The V gene is TRBV2, the J gene TRBJ1-6, with D possibly being TRBD1 (6 bases). CDR1 is SNHLY, CDR2 FYNNEI, per germline. The CDR3 loop spans 15 amino acids. Trimming removed 7 bases at V and 7 bases at J, with 17 bases between. Written as DNA, the CDR3 is TGTGCCAGCAAAGTGAGAGGGGGAGGGAATTCACCCCTCCACTTT. It translates to CASKVRGGGNSPLHF.

This chain joins TRBV30 and TRBJ2-5; TRBD1 aligns across 8 bases. CDR3 length: 13 amino acids. V was pared by 5 bases and J by 1 base, with 3 bases of the junction left unmatched. The germline V gene encodes CDR1 GTSNPN and CDR2 SVGIG (reference sequence). The CDR3 is CAWGQGFQETQYF. CDR3 nucleotides: TGTGCCTGGGGACAGGGCTTCCAAGAGACCCAGTACTTC.

About this clone: It is unclear where the CDR3 begins or ends on the DNA, so no DNA is shown, and the CDR3 is as TCRdb lists it. The CDR3 here is CAWTSGRGYGYTF. V usage is TRBV30 and J usage is TRBJ1-2. Germline assignment: CDR1 GTSNPN and CDR2 SVGIG (reference sequence). Including both end residues, the CDR3 is 13 amino acids long.

The chain has TRBV18 and TRBJ1-1; D gene unclear. The CDR3 is 16 residues long. Germline CDR1 KGHSH, CDR2 LQKENI. V was trimmed by 2 bases and J by 6 bases, leaving 19 bases between them. This CDR3 is CASSPWEEKLRAEAFF. The CDR3 DNA reads as TGTGCCAGCTCACCATGGGAAGAGAAGCTGAGGGCTGAAGCTTTCTTT.

This clone has only one observation. This rearrangement joins TRBV19 to TRBJ2-3; D unclear. V lost 3 bases, J lost 4 bases, and 14 bases lay in between. From germline, CDR1 is LNHDA and CDR2 SQIVND (reference sequence). The CDR3 spans 15 residues. The CDR3 sequence is CASSIRNSWADTQYF. CDR3 in DNA: TGTGCCAGTAGTATTCGTAATAGCTGGGCAGATACGCAGTATTTT.